A single sample is the source of the 6 T cell receptor beta chains below, sequenced in a study of T cells in Graves' hyperthyroidism and ophthalmopathy. TCR beta CDR3 sequences were amplified from RNA transcripts. When the TCR CDR3 underwent first-round RT-PCR, the HTBI primer set was used. One entry per CDR3 protein results from TCRdb running MiXCR on the multiplex PCR reads. The sample comprises 600,000 or so distinct CDR3 sequences, roughly 15% of which are singletons, and 9.5% to 15% rests with the top ten. Material for sequencing was blood. The receptors were gathered from a woman in her 50s with Graves' ophthalmopathy.

For this clonotype: This clone may be a read error of a much larger clone one base away. The CDR3 DNA sequence: TGTGTCAGCAGCTTTAGCGGTGTTACGCAGTATTTT. Its protein product is CVSSFSGVTQYF. The chain recombines TRBV11-3 with TRBJ2-3; possibly TRBD2 for D (6 bases). The germline V gene encodes CDR1 SGHNT and CDR2 YENEEA. CDR3 length: 12 residues.

The CDR3 reads CSAREGSGRGGPVNEQFF. The CDR3 DNA reads as TGCAGTGCTAGAGAAGGTAGCGGGAGGGGGGGCCCGGTGAATGAGCAGTTCTTC. The chain couples TRBV20-1 to TRBJ2-1, with 11 bases that match TRBD2. The length of the CDR3 is 18 residues. J was trimmed by 7 bases and V by 0 bases; bases with no gene match: 14. Germline V gene data show CDR1 as DFQATT and CDR2 as SNEGSKA (reference sequence).

This clonotype was found many times. The V call is TRBV20-1, the J call TRBJ2-7, with a possible D match to TRBD1 (5 bases). The CDR3 runs 15 residues. Trimming stripped 0 bases from V and 2 bases from J, with 14 bases between. Germline V gives CDR1 DFQATT, CDR2 SNEGSKA (reference sequence). The CDR3 bases are TGCAGTGCTAGAGATGGGGTGACAGCCACCTACGAGCAGTACTTC. It is translated as CSARDGVTATYEQYF.

There are many counts of this clonotype. The J gene is TRBJ2-3, the V gene TRBV5-6; 9 bases are a match to TRBD2. Germline trimming cut 5 bases from V and 1 base from J; bases unmatched to any gene: 5. There are 15 residues in the CDR3. CDR1 is SGHDT, CDR2 YYEEEE, per germline. The CDR3 reads CASSIAGEGTDTQYF. In nucleotides, the CDR3 is TGTGCCAGCAGTATAGCGGGAGAAGGCACAGATACGCAGTATTTT. The whole variable domain, filled in from reference TRBV5-6 and TRBJ2-3, reads DAGVTQSPTHLIKTRGQQVTLRCSPKSGHDTVSWYQQALGQGPQFIFQYYEEEERQRGNFPDRFSGHQFPNYSSELNVNALLLGDSALYLCASSIAGEGTDTQYFGPGTRLTVL.

This clonotype occurred many times. J is TRBJ2-1 and V is TRBV6-2 or TRBV6-3; D perhaps matches TRBD2 (6 bases). CDR1 is MNHEY, CDR2 SVGEGT, per germline. The CDR3 length is 19 residues. With 2 bases removed from V and 8 bases from J, the gap between germline ends came to 28 bases. CDR3 sequence reads: CASSYPSLARDDLDYEQFF. The CDR3 bases are TGTGCCAGCAGTTACCCGTCCCTAGCGCGAGACGACCTGGACTATGAGCAGTTCTTC.

This clonotype was seen ten or more times. The chain employs TRBV28 and TRBJ2-5; D gene ambiguous. V lost 0 bases and J 1 base, leaving 6 bases between the germline ends. This CDR3 is built from 14 residues. CDR1 is MDHEN, CDR2 SYDVKM, per germline. CDR3 region: CASSLWHAQETQYF. The DNA of the CDR3 is TGTGCCAGCAGTTTATGGCATGCCCAAGAGACCCAGTACTTC.